The source of this T cell receptor beta chain is a study of blood T cell repertoires in COVID-19. Study as a whole: Sites in the United States, Italy and Spain provided acute and convalescent COVID-19 samples.

Generated by immunoSEQ multiplex PCR, the TCRdb table keeps only in-frame clones and is missing some. The sample holds fewer than 250,000 clones, just under 85% seen once. Trimming pared 5 bases from V and 5 bases from J, leaving 12 bases between. This CDR3 spans 13 amino acids. Germline assignment: CDR1 SGHTA and CDR2 FQGNSA. Sequencing was performed on peripheral blood. The clonotype originates from a woman of 80 years or more with acute or convalescent COVID-19. V and J are TRBV7-2 and TRBJ2-5; D might be TRBD2 (5 bases). CDR3 in DNA: TGTGCCAGCAGCCGTTCGGGGTACGAGACCCAGTACTTC. Its translation: CASSRSGYETQYF.